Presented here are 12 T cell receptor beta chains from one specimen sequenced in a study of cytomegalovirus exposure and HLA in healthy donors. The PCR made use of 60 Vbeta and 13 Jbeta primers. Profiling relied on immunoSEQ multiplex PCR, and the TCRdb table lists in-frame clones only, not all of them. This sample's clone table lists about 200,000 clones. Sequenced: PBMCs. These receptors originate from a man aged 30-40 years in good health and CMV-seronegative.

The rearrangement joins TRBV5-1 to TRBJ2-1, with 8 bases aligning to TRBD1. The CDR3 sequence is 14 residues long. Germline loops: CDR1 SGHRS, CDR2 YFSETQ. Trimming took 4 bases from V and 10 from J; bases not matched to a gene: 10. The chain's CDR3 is CASSVTSGGREQFF. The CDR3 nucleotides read TGCGCCAGCAGCGTCACCTCAGGGGGCCGGGAGCAGTTCTTC.

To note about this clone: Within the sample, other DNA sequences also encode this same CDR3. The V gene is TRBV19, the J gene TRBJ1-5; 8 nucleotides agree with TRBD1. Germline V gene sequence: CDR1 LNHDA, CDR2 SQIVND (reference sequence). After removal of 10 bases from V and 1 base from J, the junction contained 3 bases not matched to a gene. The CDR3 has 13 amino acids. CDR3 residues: CATRTGSNQPQHF. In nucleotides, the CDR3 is TGTGCCACCAGGACAGGGAGCAATCAGCCCCAGCATTTT.

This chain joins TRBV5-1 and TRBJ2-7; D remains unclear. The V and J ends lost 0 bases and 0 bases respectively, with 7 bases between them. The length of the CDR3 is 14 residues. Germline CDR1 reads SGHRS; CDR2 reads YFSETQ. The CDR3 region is CASSLDSLSYEQYF. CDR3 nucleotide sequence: TGCGCCAGCAGCTTGGACTCCCTCTCCTACGAGCAGTACTTC. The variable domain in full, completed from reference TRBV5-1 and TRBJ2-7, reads KAGVTQTPRYLIKTRGQQVTLSCSPISGHRSVSWYQQTPGQGLQFLFEYFSETQRNKGNFPGRFSGRQFSNSRSEMNVSTLELGDSALYLCASSLDSLSYEQYFGPGTRLTVT.

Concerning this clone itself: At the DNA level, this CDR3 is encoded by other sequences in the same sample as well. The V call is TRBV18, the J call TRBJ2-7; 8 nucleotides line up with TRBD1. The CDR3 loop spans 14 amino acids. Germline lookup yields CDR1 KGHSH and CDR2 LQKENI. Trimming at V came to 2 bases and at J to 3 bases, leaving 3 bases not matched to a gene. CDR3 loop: CASSPGTGGYEQYF. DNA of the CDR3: TGTGCCAGCTCACCAGGCACAGGGGGCTACGAGCAGTACTTC. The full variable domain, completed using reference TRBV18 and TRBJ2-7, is NAGVMQNPRHLVRRRGQEARLRCSPMKGHSHVYWYRQLPEEGLKFMVYLQKENIIDESGMPKERFSAEFPKEGPSILRIQQVVRGDSAAYFCASSPGTGGYEQYFGPGTRLTVT.

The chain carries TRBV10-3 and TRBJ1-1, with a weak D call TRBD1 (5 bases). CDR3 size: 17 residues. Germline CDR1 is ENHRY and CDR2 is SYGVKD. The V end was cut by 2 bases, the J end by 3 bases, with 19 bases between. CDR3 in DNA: TGTGCCATCAGTGAGATTGGAGGGGTTGGGGTGGACACTGAAGCTTTCTTT. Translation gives CAISEIGGVGVDTEAFF.

The CDR3: CASSSGNLYEQYF. The CDR3 DNA reads as TGTGCCAGCAGCTCAGGGAACCTCTACGAGCAGTACTTC. V usage is TRBV5-4 and J usage is TRBJ2-7, with D possibly being TRBD1 (5 bases). The CDR3 consists of 13 residues. Germline V gene lookup returns CDR1 SGHNT and CDR2 YYREEE (reference sequence). V lost 3 bases and J 3 bases, leaving 10 bases between the germline ends.

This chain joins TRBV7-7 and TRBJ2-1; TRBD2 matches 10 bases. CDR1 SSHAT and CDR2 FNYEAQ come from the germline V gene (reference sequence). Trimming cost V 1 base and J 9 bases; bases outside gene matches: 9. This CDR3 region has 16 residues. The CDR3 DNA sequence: TGTGCCAGCAGCTTAGTCAGTAGCGGGGGGATCGGTGAGCAGTTCTTC. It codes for CASSLVSSGGIGEQFF.

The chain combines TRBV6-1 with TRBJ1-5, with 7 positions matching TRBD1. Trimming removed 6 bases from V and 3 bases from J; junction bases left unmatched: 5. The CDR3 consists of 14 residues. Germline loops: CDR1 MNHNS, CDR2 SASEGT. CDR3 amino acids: CASRRQGDNQPQHF. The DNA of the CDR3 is TGTGCCAGCAGACGACAGGGAGACAATCAGCCCCAGCATTTT.

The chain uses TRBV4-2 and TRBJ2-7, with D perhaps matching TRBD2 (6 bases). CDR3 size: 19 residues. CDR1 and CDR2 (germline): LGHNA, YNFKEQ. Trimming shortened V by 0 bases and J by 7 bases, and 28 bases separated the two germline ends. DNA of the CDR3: TGTGCCAGCAGCCAAGAACGACCTGCCGGGACTCCTCCCTTAAGAGAGCAGTACTTC. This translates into CASSQERPAGTPPLREQYF.

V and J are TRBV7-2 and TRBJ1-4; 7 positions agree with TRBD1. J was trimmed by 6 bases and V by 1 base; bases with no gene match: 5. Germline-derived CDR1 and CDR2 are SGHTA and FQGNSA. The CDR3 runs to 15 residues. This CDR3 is CASSLVAGGDEKLFF. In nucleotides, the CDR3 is TGTGCCAGCAGCTTAGTGGCAGGGGGTGATGAAAAACTGTTTTTT.

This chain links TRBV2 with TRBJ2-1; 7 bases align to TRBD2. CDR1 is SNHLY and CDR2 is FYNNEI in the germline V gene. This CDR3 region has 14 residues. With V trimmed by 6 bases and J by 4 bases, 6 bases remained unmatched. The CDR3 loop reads CASSLSGLYNEQFF. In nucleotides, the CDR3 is TGTGCCAGCAGCCTTAGCGGGCTATACAATGAGCAGTTCTTC.

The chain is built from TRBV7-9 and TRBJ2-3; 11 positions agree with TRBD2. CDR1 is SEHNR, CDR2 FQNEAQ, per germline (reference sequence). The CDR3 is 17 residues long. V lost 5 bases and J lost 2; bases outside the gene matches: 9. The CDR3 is CASSLPVAGGYTDTQYF. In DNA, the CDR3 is TGTGCCAGCAGCCTACCTGTAGCGGGAGGGTACACAGATACGCAGTATTTT.